This T cell receptor beta chain was recorded in a study of cytomegalovirus exposure and HLA in healthy donors. V was shortened by 1 base and J by 0 bases, with 9 bases between the two germline ends. The CDR3 contains 15 residues. The germline gives CDR1 LGHNA, CDR2 YNFKEQ. For this clone: The antigen is not known.

With 60 Vbeta and 13 Jbeta primers, the PCR was carried out. Sequencing was performed with immunoSEQ multiplex PCR; in TCRdb, only in-frame clones are kept and a portion is missing. The data contain about 94,000 clones, approximately 76% of them singletons. Broader study findings: Associated with cytomegalovirus, according to the listing, were about 160 TCR beta chains. One variant, a missense change in DCLRE1C, was linked in a later analysis to TCR beta V- and J-gene trimming. As a later analysis revealed, the rate of TCR association differed by HLA locus, with DRB1 most and HLA-C fewest.

The origin of this receptor is a man aged 40-49 years in good health and CMV-seropositive. Sequencing was carried out using PBMCs. The rearrangement links TRBV4-2 to TRBJ1-1; D is possibly TRBD1 (6 bases). The chain's CDR3 is CASSQGRGVNTEAFF. The CDR3 DNA sequence: TGTGCCAGCAGCCAAGGCAGGGGCGTGAACACTGAAGCTTTCTTT.